Sequencing of this TCR beta chain was carried out in a study of CD8 T cells in Susac syndrome. RNA, at about 0.45 to 1 ug, was reverse transcribed with random hexamers. TCR beta CDR3 was amplified by immunoSEQ multiplex PCR. This amplification extended across 54 Vbeta and 13 Jbeta segments. TCRdb re-analysed the immunoSEQ multiplex PCR reads in MiXCR, keeping a single row per CDR3 protein. The sample includes 250,000 or so distinct CDR3 sequences, about 93% seen only once; the top ten take 0.065% to 0.08%. V gave up 1 base and J gave up 0 bases, with 9 bases separating them. The CDR3 consists of 15 residues. Germline V gene sequence: CDR1 MDHEN, CDR2 SYDVKM.

This clonotype was sampled from a human donor with multiple sclerosis. Sequences were obtained from CD4+ T cells from PBMCs. The genes are TRBV28 and TRBJ1-1; no clear D gene. CDR3 sequence reads: CASSLLGTVNTEAFF. Written as DNA, the CDR3 is TGTGCCAGCAGTTTATTGGGCACCGTGAACACTGAAGCTTTCTTT.